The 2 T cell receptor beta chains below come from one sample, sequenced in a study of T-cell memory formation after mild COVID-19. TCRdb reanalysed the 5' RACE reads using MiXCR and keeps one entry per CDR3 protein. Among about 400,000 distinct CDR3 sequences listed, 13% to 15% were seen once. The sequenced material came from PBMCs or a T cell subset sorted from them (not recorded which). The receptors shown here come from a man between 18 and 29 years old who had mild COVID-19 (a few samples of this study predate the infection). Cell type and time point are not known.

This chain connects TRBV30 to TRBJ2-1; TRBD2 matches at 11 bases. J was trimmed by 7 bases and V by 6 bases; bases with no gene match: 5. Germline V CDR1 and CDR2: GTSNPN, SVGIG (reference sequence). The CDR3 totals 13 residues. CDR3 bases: TGTGCCTGCACTAGCGGGGGTGTGAATGAGCAGTTCTTC. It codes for CACTSGGVNEQFF.

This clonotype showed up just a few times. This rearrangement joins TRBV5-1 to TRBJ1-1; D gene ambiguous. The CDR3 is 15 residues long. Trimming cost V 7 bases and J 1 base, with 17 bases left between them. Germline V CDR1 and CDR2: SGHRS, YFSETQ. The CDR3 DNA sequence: TGCGCCAGCTTAGACCCGGGAGCCGGGAACACTGAAGCTTTCTTT. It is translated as CASLDPGAGNTEAFF.